Reported below is one T cell receptor (beta chain). The table lists this clonotype with a few counts. Its recognized antigen is unknown. Qualities for individual bases were not recorded, and no much larger clone is one base off. Library preparation employed 5' RACE. For sequencing, an Illumina HiSeq 2500 was employed. A second PCR of 7 to 11 cycles was performed with a sample-barcoded 5' primer and a J-beta primer mix. A template-switch 5' adaptor carrying 12 random nucleotides introduced a unique molecular identifier onto each TCR beta cDNA molecule. Each sample yielded at least 3 million CDR3-containing paired-end reads. First-strand cDNA was synthesized from all RNA with the Mint cDNA synthesis kit, primed by a TRBC-specific oligonucleotide. After uracil-DNA glycosylase treatment, a first 18-cycle PCR used universal primers M1SS and BC2_uni_R on all cDNA. Processing in the source paper ran as follows. Normalization of each sample was performed by random selection of 1 million high-quality reads, each carrying a distinct molecular identifier. Instead of being binned into consensus sequences, reads with shared molecular identifiers were discarded. MiTCR, run with a Q25 quality threshold and the strictest error-elimination algorithm, handled CDR3 identification, clonotype clustering and error correction. Lower-bound total TCR beta diversity was estimated with a nonparametric unseen species model using Euler transformation. The public reads were quality trimmed at Q25 with fastp and then assembled into clones with MiXCR by TCRdb, keeping productive beta chains. Under each unique CDR3 protein, matching rows form one entry showing the most common genes and DNA. What appears here as the V and J calls and clone size reflects TCRdb's work, not the paper's. Counted in this sample were about 1.6 million distinct CDR3 sequences; about 32% of them appeared once. The biggest ten clones account for 10% to 12% of the sample.

This record comes from a study of blood T cells in healthy people across ages (dated by TCRdb to between 2014 and 2016). Context from the whole study: In model experiments, template switching captured roughly one uniquely barcoded TCR beta cDNA molecule for every two T cells. For two donors (one aged 18 to 29 and one aged 80 or older), the study analyzed two additional independent replicas of 1 million unique cDNA reads from the same blood draw. Four age groups were formed from the donors: young (average about 15 years), middle-aged (just under 40), aged (under 70) and long-lived (82). To track age-related changes in TCR beta repertoire diversity, the study relied on deep sequencing normalized with unique cDNA molecular identifiers. Donors of different ages were randomly distributed across sequencing lanes to avoid experimental bias.

Via the germline V gene (reference sequence), CDR1 is GTSNPN and CDR2 SVGIG. Trimming leaves V shorter by 7 bases and J shorter by 4 bases, with the junction holding 7 bases beyond the gene matches. There are 14 amino acids in the CDR3, from cysteine to phenylalanine inclusive. Kept here is only the CDR3 DNA, which spans 42 bases and is read in frame from base 1. Systemically healthy Caucasian individuals from Russia, some 38 in total and aged roughly 6 to 90 years, were included as donors. Each donor gave approximately 9.3 milliliters of peripheral blood, collected into EDTA-treated Vacutainer tubes. Ficoll-Paque density-gradient centrifugation was used to isolate PBMCs, with at least 7 million obtained per sample. Total RNA, at least 5 micrograms per sample, was extracted from PBMCs with Trizol reagent. The percentages of naive CD45RAhigh/CD27high T cells were determined by flow cytometry on a PBMC aliquot from every donor.

The investigation overall reported the following: A strong correlation was found between observed TCR beta diversity and the percentage of naive T cells measured by flow cytometry. Compared with the aged group, the long-lived group had more naive CD4+ T cells, fewer expanded clones and increased TCR diversity, suggesting age selection. Since profiling was done on bulk unsorted PBMCs, naive and antigen-experienced compartments could not be conclusively compared. As age increased, observed TCR beta diversity per million T cells dropped in a roughly linear way, and a significant reduction was already evident by age 40. The CMV infection status of donors was not known, potentially confounding age-related changes in expanded clonotypes. Estimates of total diversity based on one million sequenced T cells were regarded as lower bounds and as underestimates.

This sequence originates from a woman in her 30s in good health. Material for sequencing was blood. The chain uses TRBV30 and TRBJ2-3, and 11 junctional nucleotides match TRBD2. The base sequence is TGTGCCTTTACTCTAGCGGGGGGCCCAGATACGCAGTATTTT. It translates as CAFTLAGGPDTQYF.